The TCR beta chain under discussion was sequenced for a study of control samples from healthy donors and cancer patients. The repertoire was sequenced with immunoSEQ multiplex PCR; TCRdb's copy has only in-frame clones and lacks some. The data contain some 74,000 clones, 88% of them singletons. V lost 0 bases to trimming and J lost 5 bases, with 10 bases between them. Germline V lookup: CDR1 SGHVS, CDR2 FQNEAQ. This CDR3 is built from 14 residues. V and J are TRBV7-8 and TRBJ1-2; D unresolved. The sequencing input was blood. This clonotype was sampled from a woman in her forties or fifties in good health. CDR3 sequence reads: CASSLAPDYYGYTF. In nucleotides, the CDR3 is TGTGCCAGCAGCTTAGCCCCGGACTATTATGGCTACACCTTC.